This is a list of T cell receptor beta chains from one sample in a study of blood T cells in healthy people across ages. TCRdb re-analysed the 5' RACE reads in MiXCR, keeping a single row per CDR3 protein. The sample has over a million distinct CDR3 sequences, around 59% seen once; the top ten hold over 5.5%. The specimen sequenced was blood. The receptors derive from a man aged 18 to 29 in good health. Both conserved end residues are part of each CDR3. The D gene is left open where the match is weak. Some rows have no size entry. The others give once, few or many, or a class for an expanded clone.

TRBD1,TRBV5-1,few,TRBJ1-5,TGCGCCAGCAGCTTGAGGACAGGGGTTCAGCCCCAGCATTTT,CASSLRTGVQPQHF
.,TRBV6-5,many,TRBJ1-2,TGTGCCAGCAGTCCCGACATCCGAGGGGGCTACACCTTC,CASSPDIRGGYTF
.,TRBV20-1,.,TRBJ2-1,TGCAGTGCTAGAGATCCCGGGGCTATACAGTTCTTC,CSARDPGAIQFF
.,TRBV6-2/TRBV6-3,once,TRBJ2-5,TGTGCCAGCAGTTCCATGCTAGAACACCTTACCCAAGAGACCCAGTACTTC,CASSSMLEHLTQETQYF
TRBD2,TRBV5-6,.,TRBJ2-1,TGTGCCAGCAGCTCGCCGGGACTAGCGGGGGGATCCTACAATGAGCAGTTCTTC,CASSSPGLAGGSYNEQFF
.,TRBV5-1,.,TRBJ2-7,TGCGCCAGCACTGGCCCCTACTACGAGCAGTACTTC,CASTGPYYEQYF
TRBD1,TRBV7-2,.,TRBJ2-1,TGTGCCAGCAGCTTAGCCCCGGGACAGCTTGGGGAGCAGTTCTTC,CASSLAPGQLGEQFF
.,TRBV5-6,.,TRBJ2-7,TGTGCCAGCAGCTTTTCGGACGCACTACCCTACGAGCAGTACTTC,CASSFSDALPYEQYF
.,TRBV6-5,few,TRBJ2-7,TGTGCCAGCACCACGTCGGGTCGCGAGCAGTACTTC,CASTTSGREQYF
.,TRBV7-6,once,TRBJ1-4,TGTGCCAGCAGCTCCGGCAGGACAACAACTAATGAAAAACTGTTTTTT,CASSSGRTTTNEKLFF
.,TRBV7-4,.,TRBJ1-4,TGTGCCAGCAGTAAAACGTGCCTGGGGGAAAAACTGTTTTTT,CASSKTCLGEKLFF
.,TRBV7-9,.,TRBJ1-1,TGTGCCAGCAGCTCCTTGAGGAACACTGAAGCTTTCTTT,CASSSLRNTEAFF
TRBD2,TRBV11-2,.,TRBJ2-1,TGTGCCAGCAGCTCCTCGGGGACTAGCGGGGTTGAGCAGTTCTTC,CASSSSGTSGVEQFF
TRBD1,TRBV6-6,.,TRBJ1-5,TGTGCCAGCAGTTACAGGTTAAGGACAGGTGAATATCAGCCCCAGCATTTT,CASSYRLRTGEYQPQHF
.,TRBV6-5,.,TRBJ2-7,TGTGCCAGCAAGAGGGGGACAATCTCCTACGAGCAGTACTTC,CASKRGTISYEQYF
.,TRBV4-2,.,TRBJ1-6,TGTGCCAGCAGCCAAGATGTGGCAGCCAATTCACCCCTCCACTTT,CASSQDVAANSPLHF
.,TRBV6-5,.,TRBJ1-1,TGTGCCAGCAGTTACGAACAGGGTATAGGTACTGAAGCTTTCTTT,CASSYEQGIGTEAFF
.,TRBV6-4,.,TRBJ1-1,TGTGCCAGCATCAGCCACCGCCTTACCGAAGCTTTCTTT,CASISHRLTEAFF
.,TRBV11-3,.,TRBJ2-1,TGTGCCAGTAGCTTATTAGGGGCAGCTCCTAATGAGCAGTTCTTC,CASSLLGAAPNEQFF
.,TRBV20-1,.,TRBJ1-1,TGCAGTGCTAAATATCGGAAGGGAACTGAAGCTTTCTTT,CSAKYRKGTEAFF
TRBD1,TRBV27,.,TRBJ1-6,TGTGCCAGCAGTTACAGGGGAGATGGATCACCCCTCCACTTT,CASSYRGDGSPLHF
.,TRBV5-1,.,TRBJ1-6,TGCGCCGGCAGCTTGAGTCAGGGGACGAATTCACCCCTCCACTTT,CAGSLSQGTNSPLHF
TRBD2,TRBV3-1,once,TRBJ2-4,TGTGCCAGCAGCCAAGATTGGACTAGCGGGAACATTCAGTACTTC,CASSQDWTSGNIQYF
TRBD1,TRBV24-1,few,TRBJ1-2,TGTGCCACCAGTGATCGAGACAGGGGCGACTATGGCTACACCTTC,CATSDRDRGDYGYTF
.,TRBV4-1,.,TRBJ2-3,TGCGCCAGCAGCGAGGAAACAGGGACAGATACGCAGTATTTT,CASSEETGTDTQYF
.,TRBV7-9,many,TRBJ2-7,TGTGCCAGCAGCTTGGCTCGGGGCGAGCAGTACTTC,CASSLARGEQYF
.,TRBV2,once,TRBJ1-1,TGTGCCAGCAGTGAAATCGGGGGATCTGAAGCTTTCTTT,CASSEIGGSEAFF
.,TRBV24-1,.,TRBJ2-4,TGTGCCACCAGTGATTTGAGCAGGGCTGGCATTCAGTACTTC,CATSDLSRAGIQYF
TRBD2,TRBV27,.,TRBJ2-7,TGTGCCAGCAGTTTAATGGGGATAGCGGGAGGTCCCGCCTACGAGCAGTACTTC,CASSLMGIAGGPAYEQYF
.,TRBV15,few,TRBJ2-6,TGTGCCACCAGCAGAGATTTGTCCTCTGGGGCCAACGTCCCGACTTTC,CATSRDLSSGANVPTF
.,TRBV18,.,TRBJ1-1,TGTGCCAGCTCACCCCGACCAGGGAACACTGAAGCTTTCTTT,CASSPRPGNTEAFF
.,TRBV10-3,few,TRBJ2-7,TGTGCCATCAGTGAGACCTCGACAGGTCCTATCTACGAGCAGTACTTC,CAISETSTGPIYEQYF
.,TRBV7-2,.,TRBJ2-3,TGTGCCAGCAGCGTGGCAGGGGGGAGAGGGCAGTATTTT,CASSVAGGRGQYF
.,TRBV29-1,few,TRBJ2-3,TGCAGCGTTGACCAGGGTTACTCCCAATGGGATACGCAGTATTTT,CSVDQGYSQWDTQYF
.,TRBV7-9,.,TRBJ2-3,TGTGCCAGCAGCCAAGGACAAATGGTGGATACGCAGTATTTT,CASSQGQMVDTQYF
.,TRBV20-1,.,TRBJ1-2,TGCAGTGTTAGAGACACAAATCGGCCAGGGAACTATGGCTACACCTTC,CSVRDTNRPGNYGYTF
.,TRBV29-1,.,TRBJ2-7,TGCAGCGTTGAGGCCGCCCACGAGCAGTACTTC,CSVEAAHEQYF
.,TRBV28,.,TRBJ2-5,TGTGCCAGCAGCCCAGACCGAGACAATGAGCAGTACTTC,CASSPDRDNEQYF
.,TRBV28,.,TRBJ2-3,TGTGCCAGCAGTTTTGAGCTGGCTGTCGGAGGGAAAAACCCTAGCACAGATACGCAGTATTTT,CASSFELAVGGKNPSTDTQYF
.,TRBV14,.,TRBJ2-3,TGTGCCAGCAGCCAATATCAGACGGCAGATACGCAGTATTTT,CASSQYQTADTQYF
.,TRBV5-6,.,TRBJ1-5,TGTGCCAGCAGCTTGGATGGGTTGAGGAATCAGCCCCAGCATTTT,CASSLDGLRNQPQHF
.,TRBV2,.,TRBJ2-3,TGTGCCAGCAGTGAGCCCTCAACCGGCACAGATACGCAGTATTTT,CASSEPSTGTDTQYF
TRBD1,TRBV6-6,.,TRBJ1-5,TGTGCCGGCCGACAGGGAAATCAGCCCCAGCATTTT,CAGRQGNQPQHF
TRBD1,TRBV29-1,.,TRBJ2-7,TGCAGCGCGGAGGGACAGGGGGCTTACGAGCAGTACTTC,CSAEGQGAYEQYF
.,TRBV12-3/TRBV12-4,few,TRBJ2-7,TGTGCCAGCAGTAGACAAGGACGGACCAACCACGAGCAGTACTTC,CASSRQGRTNHEQYF
TRBD2,TRBV9,.,TRBJ2-1,TGTGCCAGCAGCTCCTTTTGGGGCGGGAGGTACAATGAGCAGTTCTTC,CASSSFWGGRYNEQFF
.,TRBV4-1,.,TRBJ1-4,TGCGCCAGCAGCCAAGGGCCGACCTCAGGAGGTGAAAAACTGTTTTTT,CASSQGPTSGGEKLFF